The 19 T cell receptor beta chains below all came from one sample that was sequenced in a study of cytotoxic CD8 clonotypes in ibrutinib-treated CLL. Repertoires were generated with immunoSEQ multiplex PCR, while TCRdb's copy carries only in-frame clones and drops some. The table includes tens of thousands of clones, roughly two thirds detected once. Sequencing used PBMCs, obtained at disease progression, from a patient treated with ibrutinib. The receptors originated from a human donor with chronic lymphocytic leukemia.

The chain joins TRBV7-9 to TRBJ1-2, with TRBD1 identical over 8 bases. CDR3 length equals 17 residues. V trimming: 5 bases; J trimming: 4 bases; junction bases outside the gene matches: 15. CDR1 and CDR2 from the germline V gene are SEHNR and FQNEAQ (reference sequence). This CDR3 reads CASSGSDRALRGYGYTF. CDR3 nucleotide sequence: TGTGCCAGCAGCGGCTCGGACAGGGCGCTGCGGGGCTATGGCTACACCTTC. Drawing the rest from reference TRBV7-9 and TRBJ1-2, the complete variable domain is DTGVSQNPRHKITKRGQNVTFRCDPISEHNRLYWYRQTLGQGPEFLTYFQNEAQLEKSRLLSDRFSAERPKGSFSTLEIQRTEQGDSAMYLCASSGSDRALRGYGYTFGSGTRLTVV.

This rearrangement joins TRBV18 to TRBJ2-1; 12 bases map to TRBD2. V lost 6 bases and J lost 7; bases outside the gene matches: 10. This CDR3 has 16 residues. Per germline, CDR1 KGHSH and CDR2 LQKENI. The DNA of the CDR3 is TGTGCCAGCTCCCTGTCAACTAGCGGGGGGAGGAATGAGCAGTTCTTC. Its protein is CASSLSTSGGRNEQFF.

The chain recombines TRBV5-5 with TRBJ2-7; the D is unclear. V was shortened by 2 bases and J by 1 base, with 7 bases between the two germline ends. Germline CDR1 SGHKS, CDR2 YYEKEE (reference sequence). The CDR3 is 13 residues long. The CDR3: CASSFSLSYEQYF. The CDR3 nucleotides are TGTGCCAGCAGCTTTTCCCTTTCCTACGAGCAGTACTTC. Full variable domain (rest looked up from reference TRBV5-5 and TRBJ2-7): DAGVTQSPTHLIKTRGQQVTLRCSPISGHKSVSWYQQVLGQGPQFIFQYYEKEERGRGNFPDRFSARQFPNYSSELNVNALLLGDSALYLCASSFSLSYEQYFGPGTRLTVT.

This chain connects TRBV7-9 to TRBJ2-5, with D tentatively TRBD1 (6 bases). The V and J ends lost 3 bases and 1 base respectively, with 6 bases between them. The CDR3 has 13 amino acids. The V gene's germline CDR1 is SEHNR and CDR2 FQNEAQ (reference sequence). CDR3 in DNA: TGTGCCAGCAGCTTCAGGGGCCAAGAGACCCAGTACTTC. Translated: CASSFRGQETQYF.

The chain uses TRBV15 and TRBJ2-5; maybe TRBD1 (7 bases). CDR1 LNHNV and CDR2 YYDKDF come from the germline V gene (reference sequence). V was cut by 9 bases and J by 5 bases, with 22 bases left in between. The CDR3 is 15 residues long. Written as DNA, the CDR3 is TGTGCCACGTCCAAAACCCAGGGGGGCTGGGAGACCCAGTACTTC. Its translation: CATSKTQGGWETQYF. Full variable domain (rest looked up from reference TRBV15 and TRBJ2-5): DAMVIQNPRYQVTQFGKPVTLSCSQTLNHNVMYWYQQKSSQAPKLLFHYYDKDFNNEADTPDNFQSRRPNTSFCFLDIRSPGLGDTAMYLCATSKTQGGWETQYFGPGTRLLVL.

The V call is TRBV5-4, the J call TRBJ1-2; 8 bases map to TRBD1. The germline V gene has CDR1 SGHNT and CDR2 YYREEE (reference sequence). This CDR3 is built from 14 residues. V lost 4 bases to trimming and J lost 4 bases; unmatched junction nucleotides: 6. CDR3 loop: CASSPGTGSYGYTF. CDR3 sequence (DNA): TGTGCCAGCAGCCCGGGGACAGGAAGCTATGGCTACACCTTC. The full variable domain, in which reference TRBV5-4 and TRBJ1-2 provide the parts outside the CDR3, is ETGVTQSPTHLIKTRGQQVTLRCSSQSGHNTVSWYQQALGQGPQFIFQYYREEENGRGNFPPRFSGLQFPNYSSELNVNALELDDSALYLCASSPGTGSYGYTFGSGTRLTVV.

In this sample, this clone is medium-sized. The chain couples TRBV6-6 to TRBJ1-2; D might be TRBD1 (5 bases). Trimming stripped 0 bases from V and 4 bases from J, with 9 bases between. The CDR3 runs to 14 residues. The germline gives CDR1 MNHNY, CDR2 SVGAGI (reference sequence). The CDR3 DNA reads TGTGCCAGCAGTTACTCAGCAGGGCCCTATGGCTACACCTTC. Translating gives CASSYSAGPYGYTF.

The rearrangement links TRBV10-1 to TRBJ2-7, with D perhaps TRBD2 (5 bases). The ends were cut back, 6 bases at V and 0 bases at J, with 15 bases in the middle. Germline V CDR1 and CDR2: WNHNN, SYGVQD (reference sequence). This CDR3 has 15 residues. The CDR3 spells CASSPSTGFSYEQYF. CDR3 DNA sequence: TGCGCCAGCAGCCCATCGACGGGGTTCTCCTACGAGCAGTACTTC.

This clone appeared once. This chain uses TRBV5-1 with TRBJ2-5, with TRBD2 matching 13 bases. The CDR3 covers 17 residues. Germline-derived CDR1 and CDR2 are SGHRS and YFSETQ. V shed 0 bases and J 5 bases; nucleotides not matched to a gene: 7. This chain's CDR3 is CASSLVGGLAGMETQYF. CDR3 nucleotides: TGCGCCAGCAGCTTGGTAGGGGGACTAGCGGGAATGGAGACCCAGTACTTC.

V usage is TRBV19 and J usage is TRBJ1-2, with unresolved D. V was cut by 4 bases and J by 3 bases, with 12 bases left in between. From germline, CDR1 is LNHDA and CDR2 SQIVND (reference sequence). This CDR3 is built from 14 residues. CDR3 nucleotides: TGTGCCAGTAGTAAGTGGCAGTCGGACTATGGCTACACCTTC. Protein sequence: CASSKWQSDYGYTF.

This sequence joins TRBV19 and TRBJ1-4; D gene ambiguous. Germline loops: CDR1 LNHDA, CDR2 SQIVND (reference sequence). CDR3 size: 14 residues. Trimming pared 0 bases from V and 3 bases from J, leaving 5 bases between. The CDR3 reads CASSIDASNEKLFF. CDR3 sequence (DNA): TGTGCCAGTAGTATAGATGCTTCTAATGAAAAACTGTTTTTT.

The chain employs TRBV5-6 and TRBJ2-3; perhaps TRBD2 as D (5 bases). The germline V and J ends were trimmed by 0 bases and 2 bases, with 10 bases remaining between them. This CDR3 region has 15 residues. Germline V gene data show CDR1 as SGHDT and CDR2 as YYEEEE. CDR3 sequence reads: CASSLGGDPTDTQYF. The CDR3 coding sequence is TGTGCCAGCAGCTTGGGGGGAGACCCCACAGATACGCAGTATTTT. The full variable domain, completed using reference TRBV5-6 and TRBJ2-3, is DAGVTQSPTHLIKTRGQQVTLRCSPKSGHDTVSWYQQALGQGPQFIFQYYEEEERQRGNFPDRFSGHQFPNYSSELNVNALLLGDSALYLCASSLGGDPTDTQYFGPGTRLTVL.

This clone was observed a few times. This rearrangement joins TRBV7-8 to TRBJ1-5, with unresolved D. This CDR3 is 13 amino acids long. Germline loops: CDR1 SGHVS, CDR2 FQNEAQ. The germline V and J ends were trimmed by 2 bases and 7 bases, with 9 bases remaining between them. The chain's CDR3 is CASSLSKGQPQHF. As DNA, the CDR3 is TGTGCCAGCAGCTTATCAAAGGGCCAGCCCCAGCATTTT.

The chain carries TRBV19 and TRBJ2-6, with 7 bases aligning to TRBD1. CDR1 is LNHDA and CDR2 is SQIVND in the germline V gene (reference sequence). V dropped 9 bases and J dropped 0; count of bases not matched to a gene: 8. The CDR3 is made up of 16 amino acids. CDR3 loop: CASRNPGGSGANVLTF. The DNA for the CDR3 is TGTGCCAGCCGCAACCCAGGGGGCTCTGGGGCCAACGTCCTGACTTTC.

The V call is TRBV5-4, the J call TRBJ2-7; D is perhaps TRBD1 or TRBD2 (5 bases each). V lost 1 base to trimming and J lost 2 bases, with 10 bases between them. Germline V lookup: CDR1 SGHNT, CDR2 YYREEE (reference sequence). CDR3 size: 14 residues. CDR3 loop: CASSLSGGPYEQYF. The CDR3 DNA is TGTGCCAGCAGCTTGAGTGGGGGACCCTACGAGCAGTACTTC. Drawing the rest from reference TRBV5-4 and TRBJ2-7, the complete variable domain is ETGVTQSPTHLIKTRGQQVTLRCSSQSGHNTVSWYQQALGQGPQFIFQYYREEENGRGNFPPRFSGLQFPNYSSELNVNALELDDSALYLCASSLSGGPYEQYFGPGTRLTVT.

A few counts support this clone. CDR3 bases: TGTGCCATCAGTGGATTTGATAGCGGGGGGGCGGCGGGAGAGACCCAGTACTTC. Amino acids: CAISGFDSGGAAGETQYF. The gene calls are TRBV10-3 and TRBJ2-5; 11 bases agree with TRBD2. V gave up 4 bases and J gave up 4 bases; unmatched junction bases: 14. In germline, CDR1 is ENHRY, CDR2 SYGVKD. There are 18 residues in the CDR3.

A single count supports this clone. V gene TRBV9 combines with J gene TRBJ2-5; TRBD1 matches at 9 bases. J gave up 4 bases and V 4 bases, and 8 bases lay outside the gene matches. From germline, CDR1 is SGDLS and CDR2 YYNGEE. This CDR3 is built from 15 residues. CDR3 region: CASSPRQGVGETQYF. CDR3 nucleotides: TGTGCCAGCAGCCCTCGACAGGGGGTCGGAGAGACCCAGTACTTC.

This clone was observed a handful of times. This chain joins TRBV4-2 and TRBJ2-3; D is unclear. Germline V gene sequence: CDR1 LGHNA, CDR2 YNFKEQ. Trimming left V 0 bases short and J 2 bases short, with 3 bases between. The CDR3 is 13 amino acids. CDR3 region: CASSQEFTDTQYF. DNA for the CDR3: TGTGCCAGCAGCCAAGAATTCACAGATACGCAGTATTTT.

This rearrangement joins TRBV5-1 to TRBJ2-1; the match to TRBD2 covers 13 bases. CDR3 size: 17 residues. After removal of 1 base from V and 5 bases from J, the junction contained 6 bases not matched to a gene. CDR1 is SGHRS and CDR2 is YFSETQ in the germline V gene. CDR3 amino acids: CASSLPVLAGGDNEQFF. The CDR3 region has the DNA TGCGCCAGCAGCTTGCCCGTACTAGCGGGAGGGGACAATGAGCAGTTCTTC.